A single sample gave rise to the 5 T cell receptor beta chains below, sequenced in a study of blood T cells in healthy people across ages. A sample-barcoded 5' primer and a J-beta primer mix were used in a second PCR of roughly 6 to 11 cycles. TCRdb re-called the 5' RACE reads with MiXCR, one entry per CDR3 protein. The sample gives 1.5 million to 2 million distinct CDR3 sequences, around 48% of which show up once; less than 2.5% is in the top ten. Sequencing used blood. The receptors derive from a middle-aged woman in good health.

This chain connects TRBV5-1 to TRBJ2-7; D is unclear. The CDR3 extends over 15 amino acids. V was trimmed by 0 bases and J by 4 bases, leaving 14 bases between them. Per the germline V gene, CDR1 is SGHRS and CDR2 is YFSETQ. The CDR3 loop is CASSLAAGVGYEQYF. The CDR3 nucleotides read TGCGCCAGCAGCTTGGCGGCTGGGGTCGGTTACGAGCAGTACTTC.

CDR3 sequence reads: CASSGQFETEAFF. The CDR3, as DNA: TGTGCCAGCAGCGGACAGTTTGAAACCGAAGCTTTCTTT. The V gene is TRBV7-2, the J gene TRBJ1-1, with TRBD1 as a possible D gene (6 bases). Per the germline V gene, CDR1 is SGHTA and CDR2 is FQGNSA. The CDR3 loop spans 13 amino acids. The V and J ends lost 5 bases and 8 bases respectively, with 15 bases between them. The complete variable domain, with remaining parts taken from reference TRBV7-2 and TRBJ1-1, reads GAGVSQSPSNKVTEKGKDVELRCDPISGHTALYWYRQSLGQGLEFLIYFQGNSAPDKSGLPSDRFSAERTGGSVSTLTIQRTQQEDSAVYLCASSGQFETEAFFGQGTRLTVV.

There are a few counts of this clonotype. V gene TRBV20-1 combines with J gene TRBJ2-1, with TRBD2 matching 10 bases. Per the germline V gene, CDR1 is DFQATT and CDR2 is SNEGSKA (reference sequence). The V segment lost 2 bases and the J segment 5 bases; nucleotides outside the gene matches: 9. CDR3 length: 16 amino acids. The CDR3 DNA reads TGCAGTGCTAGACTAGCGGGGGCCACCGAAAACAATGAGCAGTTCTTC. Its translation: CSARLAGATENNEQFF.

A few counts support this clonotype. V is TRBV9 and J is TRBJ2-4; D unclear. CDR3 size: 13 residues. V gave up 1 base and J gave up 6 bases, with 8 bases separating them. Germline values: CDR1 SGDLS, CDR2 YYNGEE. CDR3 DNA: TGTGCCAGCAGCGTATCAGCTGGAAACATTCAGTACTTC. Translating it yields CASSVSAGNIQYF.

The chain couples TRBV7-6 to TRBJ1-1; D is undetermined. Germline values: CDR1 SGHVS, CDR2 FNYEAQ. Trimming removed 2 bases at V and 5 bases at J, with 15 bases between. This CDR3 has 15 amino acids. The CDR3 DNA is TGTGCCAGCAGCTTACTCGACGTTTTAGGGACTGAAGCTTTCTTT. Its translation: CASSLLDVLGTEAFF.